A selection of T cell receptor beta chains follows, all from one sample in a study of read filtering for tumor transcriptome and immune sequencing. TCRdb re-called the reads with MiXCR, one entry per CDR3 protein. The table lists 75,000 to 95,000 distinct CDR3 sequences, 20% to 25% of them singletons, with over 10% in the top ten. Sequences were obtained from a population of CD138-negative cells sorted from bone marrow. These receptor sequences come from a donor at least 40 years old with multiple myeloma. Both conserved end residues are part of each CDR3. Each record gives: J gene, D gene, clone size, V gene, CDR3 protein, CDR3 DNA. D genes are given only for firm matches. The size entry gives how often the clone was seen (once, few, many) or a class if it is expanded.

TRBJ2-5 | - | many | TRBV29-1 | CSVAGGSVQETQYF | TGCAGCGTTGCGGGGGGCTCGGTACAAGAGACCCAGTACTTC
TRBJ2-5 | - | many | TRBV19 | CASSNHARTQYF | TGTGCCAGTAGTAACCACGCCAGGACCCAGTACTTC
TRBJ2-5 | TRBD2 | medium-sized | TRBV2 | CASSSFSGAGEETQYF | TGTGCCAGCAGTTCCTTTTCTGGAGCGGGGGAAGAGACCCAGTACTTC
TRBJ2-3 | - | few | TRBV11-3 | CASSLDPTRDTQYF | TGTGCCAGCAGCTTAGATCCTACCAGGGATACGCAGTATTTT
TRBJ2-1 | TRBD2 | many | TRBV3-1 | CASSRSRLAGGTYDEQFF | TGTGCCAGCAGCCGATCTCGACTAGCGGGGGGGACCTACGATGAGCAGTTCTTC
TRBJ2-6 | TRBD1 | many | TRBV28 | CASSSYRGPSVLTF | TGTGCCAGCAGTTCGTACAGGGGTCCGAGCGTCCTGACTTTC
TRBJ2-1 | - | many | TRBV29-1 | CSVPTQGSSYNEQFF | TGCAGCGTCCCCACGCAAGGAAGCTCCTACAATGAGCAGTTCTTC
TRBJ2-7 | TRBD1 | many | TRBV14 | CASSQASDRTSGEQYF | TGTGCCAGCAGCCAGGCTTCGGACAGGACCAGTGGCGAGCAGTACTTC
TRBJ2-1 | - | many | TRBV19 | CASSTYNEQFF | TGTGCCAGCTCAACTTACAATGAGCAGTTCTTC
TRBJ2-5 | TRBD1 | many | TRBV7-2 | CASSLMGQGGETQYF | TGTGCCAGCAGCTTAATGGGACAGGGCGGCGAGACCCAGTATTTC
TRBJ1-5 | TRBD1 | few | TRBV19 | CASSPRKGQAGLQPQHF | TGTGCCAGTAGTCCAAGGAAGGGACAGGCGGGCCTTCAGCCCCAGCATTTT
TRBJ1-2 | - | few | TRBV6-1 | CASRAPDKVYGYTF | TGTGCCAGCCGTGCCCCAGACAAGGTCTATGGCTACACCTTC
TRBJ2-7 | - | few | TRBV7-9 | CASSPGTNEEQYF | TGTGCCAGCAGCCCCGGGACCAACGAGGAGCAGTACTTC
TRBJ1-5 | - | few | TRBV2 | CASSQDRHDQPQHF | TGTGCCAGCAGTCAAGACAGACACGATCAGCCCCAGCATTTT